The 11 T cell receptor beta chains reported below all come from one sample, sequenced in a study of beta chain features in type 1 diabetes. Investigators reverse transcribed all isolated RNA, so they sequenced expressed TCRB transcripts. Sequencing used immunoSEQ multiplex PCR; TCRdb keeps in-frame clones, though not all of them. The sample records roughly 150,000 clones, 11% being singletons. The material sequenced was central memory CD4+ T cells from blood. The receptors shown here come from a man aged 18-30 years in good health.

This clone appeared a few times. The rearrangement uses TRBV28 and TRBJ2-7, with TRBD1 matching over 8 bases. This CDR3 is 14 amino acids long. Trimming removed 7 bases from V and 1 base from J; junction bases left unmatched: 6. CDR1 and CDR2 from the germline V gene are MDHEN and SYDVKM. The CDR3 bases are TGTGCCAGCATGCGGACAGGGAGGTCCTACGAGCAGTACTTC. It specifies CASMRTGRSYEQYF.

This clone was observed a few times. The gene calls are TRBV7-2 and TRBJ2-1; no clear D. The CDR3 contains 12 residues. CDR1 and CDR2 from the germline V gene are SGHTA and FQGNSA. The V gene lost 2 bases and the J gene lost 4 bases, with 3 bases spanning the gap. In DNA, the CDR3 is TGTGCCAGCAGCTTACAGTACAATGAGCAGTTCTTC. Translated, it gives CASSLQYNEQFF.

The gene calls are TRBV5-4 and TRBJ1-1; TRBD1 aligns across 7 bases. CDR3 length equals 19 residues. J gave up 0 bases and V 0 bases, and 14 bases lay outside the gene matches. CDR1 and CDR2 from the germline V gene are SGHNT and YYREEE (reference sequence). The CDR3 nucleotides are TGTGCCAGCAGCTTGGTCCAGGGGGGAGGAAGAGGACTGAACACTGAAGCTTTCTTT. The encoded protein is CASSLVQGGGRGLNTEAFF.

This clone was observed at least ten times. This chain connects TRBV4-2 to TRBJ2-4; 7 bases match TRBD1. V dropped 4 bases and J dropped 13; count of bases not matched to a gene: 10. Germline V gives CDR1 LGHNA, CDR2 YNFKEQ. The CDR3 is 13 residues long. CDR3 sequence: CASSLLDRARQYF. CDR3 DNA: TGTGCCAGCAGCCTACTAGACAGGGCAAGACAGTACTTC.

The rearrangement uses TRBV15 and TRBJ2-7; D gene ambiguous. V was clipped by 0 bases and J by 6 bases, with 12 bases between them. The germline V gene encodes CDR1 LNHNV and CDR2 YYDKDF (reference sequence). CDR3 length: 14 residues. CDR3 DNA: TGTGCCACCAGCAGAGAAGCGACGGCGTCCGAGCAGTACTTC. Translation gives CATSREATASEQYF.

The chain combines TRBV29-1 with TRBJ2-5; D uncertain. CDR1 is SQVTM, CDR2 ANQGSEA, per germline. The CDR3 is 13 amino acids. Trimming pared 5 bases from V and 3 bases from J, leaving 13 bases between. CDR3 loop: CSVTRVTKETQYF. In DNA, the CDR3 is TGCAGCGTTACCCGGGTAACAAAAGAGACCCAGTACTTC. Drawing the rest from reference TRBV29-1 and TRBJ2-5, the complete variable domain is SAVISQKPSRDICQRGTSLTIQCQVDSQVTMMFWYRQQPGQSLTLIATANQGSEATYESGFVIDKFPISRPNLTFSTLTVSNMSPEDSSIYLCSVTRVTKETQYFGPGTRLLVL.

This clone was picked up a small number of times. This chain joins TRBV27 and TRBJ1-6, with 7 bases matching TRBD1. Germline CDR1 and CDR2: MNHEY and SMNVEV (reference sequence). V shed 8 bases, J shed 7 bases, and the junction held 14 bases outside the gene matches. The CDR3 runs 16 residues. The CDR3 DNA is TGTGCCAGCCGGCGACAGGGCCCACGCGGAAATTCACCCCTCCACTTT. This encodes CASRRQGPRGNSPLHF.

The chain couples TRBV4-2 to TRBJ1-4; possible D gene TRBD1, 6 bases. CDR3 length equals 15 residues. Trimming stripped 2 bases from V and 4 bases from J, with 11 bases between. Germline V gene lookup returns CDR1 LGHNA and CDR2 YNFKEQ. The CDR3 nucleotides read TGTGCCAGCAGCCAAAAAACAGGGAATAATGAAAAACTGTTTTTT. Protein sequence: CASSQKTGNNEKLFF.

This clone came up a few times. The chain links TRBV29-1 to TRBJ2-7; tentative D call: TRBD2 (5 bases). V was cut by 6 bases and J by 10 bases, with 22 bases left in between. There are 13 residues in the CDR3. CDR1 and CDR2 from the germline V gene are SQVTM and ANQGSEA. In DNA form, the CDR3 reads TGCAGCGTCGGGGTAAACGGTCCCAGTGGCCAGTACTTC. Amino acids: CSVGVNGPSGQYF.

This clone was observed a few times. The genes are TRBV11-2 and TRBJ1-5; D is possibly TRBD1 (5 bases). This CDR3 comprises 14 residues. V lost 6 bases, J lost 7 bases, and 16 bases lay in between. In germline, CDR1 is SGHAT, CDR2 FQNNGV. CDR3 in DNA: TGTGCCAGCAGTTTCTGGGGGTCACGGCAGCCCCAGCATTTT. It specifies CASSFWGSRQPQHF.

A few counts support this clone. J is TRBJ2-7 and V is TRBV6-1, with D possibly TRBD1 on 5 matching bases. Germline V gives CDR1 MNHNS, CDR2 SASEGT. CDR3 length equals 15 residues. V lost 2 bases and J lost 1, with 12 bases in between. CDR3 sequence (DNA): TGTGCCAGCAGTGAACGGTGGCAGGGATCCTACGAGCAGTACTTC. Protein product: CASSERWQGSYEQYF.